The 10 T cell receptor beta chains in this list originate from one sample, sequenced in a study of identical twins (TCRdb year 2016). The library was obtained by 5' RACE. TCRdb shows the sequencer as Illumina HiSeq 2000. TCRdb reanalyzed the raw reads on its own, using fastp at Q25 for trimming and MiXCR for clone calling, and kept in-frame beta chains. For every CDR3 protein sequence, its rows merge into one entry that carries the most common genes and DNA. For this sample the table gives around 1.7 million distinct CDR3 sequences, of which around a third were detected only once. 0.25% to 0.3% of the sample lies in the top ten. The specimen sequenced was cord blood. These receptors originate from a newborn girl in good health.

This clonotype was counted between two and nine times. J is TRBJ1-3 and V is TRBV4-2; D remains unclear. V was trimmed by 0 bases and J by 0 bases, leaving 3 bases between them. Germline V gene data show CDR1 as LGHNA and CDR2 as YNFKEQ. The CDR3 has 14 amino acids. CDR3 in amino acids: CASSQDNSGNTIYF. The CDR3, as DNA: TGTGCCAGCAGCCAAGATAACTCTGGAAACACCATATATTTT.

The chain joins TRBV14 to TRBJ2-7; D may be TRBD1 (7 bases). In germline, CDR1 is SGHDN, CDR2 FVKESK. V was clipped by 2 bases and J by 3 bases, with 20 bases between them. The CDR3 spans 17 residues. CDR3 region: CASSQPITGEEGYEQYF. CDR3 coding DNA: TGTGCCAGCAGCCAACCCATTACAGGGGAGGAAGGCTACGAGCAGTACTTC.

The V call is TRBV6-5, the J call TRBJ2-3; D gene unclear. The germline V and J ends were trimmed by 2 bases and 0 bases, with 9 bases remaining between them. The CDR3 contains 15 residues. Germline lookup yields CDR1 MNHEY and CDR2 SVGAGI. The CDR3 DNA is TGTGCCAGCAGTTACCTCCTACCTAGCACAGATACGCAGTATTTT. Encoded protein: CASSYLLPSTDTQYF.

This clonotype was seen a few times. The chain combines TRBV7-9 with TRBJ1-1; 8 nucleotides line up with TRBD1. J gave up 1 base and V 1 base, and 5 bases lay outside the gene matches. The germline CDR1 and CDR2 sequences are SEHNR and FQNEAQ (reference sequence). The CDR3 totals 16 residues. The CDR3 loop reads CASSLGGQGRNTEAFF. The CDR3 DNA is TGTGCCAGCAGCTTAGGAGGACAGGGAAGGAACACTGAAGCTTTCTTT.

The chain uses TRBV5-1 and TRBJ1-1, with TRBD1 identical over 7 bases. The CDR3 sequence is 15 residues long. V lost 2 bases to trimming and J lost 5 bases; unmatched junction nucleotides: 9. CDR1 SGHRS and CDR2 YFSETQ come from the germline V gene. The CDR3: CASSFTPGGRTEAFF. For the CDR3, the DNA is TGCGCCAGCAGCTTCACGCCAGGGGGAAGGACTGAAGCTTTCTTT.

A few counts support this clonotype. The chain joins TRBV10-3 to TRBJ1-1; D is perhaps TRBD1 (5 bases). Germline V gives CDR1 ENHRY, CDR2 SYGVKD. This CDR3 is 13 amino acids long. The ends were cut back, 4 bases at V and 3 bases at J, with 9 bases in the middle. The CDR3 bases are TGTGCCATCAGTGTCCAGGGTCACACTGAAGCTTTCTTT. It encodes CAISVQGHTEAFF.

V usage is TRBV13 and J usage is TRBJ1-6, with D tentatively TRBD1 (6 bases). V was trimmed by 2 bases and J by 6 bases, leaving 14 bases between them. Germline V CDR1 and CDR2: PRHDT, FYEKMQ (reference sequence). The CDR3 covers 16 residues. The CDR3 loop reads CASSLTWRGANSPLHF. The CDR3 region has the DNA TGTGCCAGCAGCTTAACCTGGCGGGGGGCTAATTCACCCCTCCACTTT.

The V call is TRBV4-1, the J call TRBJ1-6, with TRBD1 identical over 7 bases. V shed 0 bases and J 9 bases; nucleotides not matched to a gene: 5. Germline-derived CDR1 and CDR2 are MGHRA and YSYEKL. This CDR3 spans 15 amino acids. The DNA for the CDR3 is TGCGCCAGCAGCCAAGACCACAGGGGAGGTTCACCCCTCCACTTT. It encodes CASSQDHRGGSPLHF.

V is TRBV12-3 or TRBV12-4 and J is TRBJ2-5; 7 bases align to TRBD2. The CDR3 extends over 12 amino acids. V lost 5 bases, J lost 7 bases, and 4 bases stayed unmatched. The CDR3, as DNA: TGTGCCAGCAGTCTAATAGCGGGGACCCAGTACTTC. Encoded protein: CASSLIAGTQYF.

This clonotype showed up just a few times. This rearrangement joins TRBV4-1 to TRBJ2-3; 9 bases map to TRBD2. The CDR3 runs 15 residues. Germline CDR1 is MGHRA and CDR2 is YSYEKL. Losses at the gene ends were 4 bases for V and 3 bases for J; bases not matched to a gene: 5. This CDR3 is CASSPLGLATDTQYF. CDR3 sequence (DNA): TGCGCCAGCAGCCCATTGGGACTAGCAACAGATACGCAGTATTTT.